The 16 T cell receptor beta chains given below trace back to one sample, sequenced in a study of blood T cell repertoires in COVID-19. Assay: immunoSEQ multiplex PCR; the TCRdb copy retains only in-frame clones and omits some. The sample includes roughly 280,000 clones, about 87% of them seen just once. Source material: peripheral blood. The source of these receptors is a woman aged 60-75 years with COVID-19, enrolled during active disease.

The V gene is TRBV6-5, the J gene TRBJ1-4, with a tentative D call TRBD1 (6 bases). This CDR3 comprises 13 residues. V was trimmed by 6 bases and J by 7 bases, leaving 12 bases between them. Per germline, CDR1 MNHEY and CDR2 SVGAGI. The CDR3 DNA reads TGTGCCAGCAGCCGGGGGGCCCTTGAAAAACTGTTTTTT. Translated: CASSRGALEKLFF.

The chain recombines TRBV6-5 with TRBJ1-1; 8 positions agree with TRBD1. Trimming cost V 6 bases and J 5 bases; bases outside gene matches: 2. The CDR3 contains 12 residues. Germline assignment: CDR1 MNHEY and CDR2 SVGAGI. CDR3 sequence (DNA): TGTGCCAGCAGGAGGACAGGGACTGAAGCTTTCTTT. Its translation is CASRRTGTEAFF.

For the CDR3, the DNA is TGCGCCAGCAGCACTCGGACAGGGGCTAACTATGGCTACACCTTC. Translating gives CASSTRTGANYGYTF. The rearrangement uses TRBV5-1 and TRBJ1-2; 9 bases align to TRBD1. Trimming at V came to 4 bases and at J to 0 bases, leaving 4 bases not matched to a gene. The CDR3 has 15 amino acids. Per the germline V gene, CDR1 is SGHRS and CDR2 is YFSETQ. Full variable domain (missing parts from reference TRBV5-1 and TRBJ1-2): KAGVTQTPRYLIKTRGQQVTLSCSPISGHRSVSWYQQTPGQGLQFLFEYFSETQRNKGNFPGRFSGRQFSNSRSEMNVSTLELGDSALYLCASSTRTGANYGYTFGSGTRLTVV.

The chain couples TRBV6-4 to TRBJ2-7, with TRBD1 as a possible D gene (6 bases). This CDR3 has 13 residues. Germline values: CDR1 MRHNA, CDR2 SNTAGT. Trimming stripped 5 bases from V and 3 bases from J, with 11 bases between. The CDR3 region is CASSLSQGYEQYF. CDR3 nucleotides: TGTGCCAGCAGTCTATCACAGGGCTACGAGCAGTACTTC.

The V gene is TRBV5-1, the J gene TRBJ2-1; 15 bases agree with TRBD2. Germline CDR1 reads SGHRS; CDR2 reads YFSETQ. CDR3 length: 18 amino acids. Trimming cost V 2 bases and J 4 bases; bases outside gene matches: 7. Here the CDR3 reads CASSFRTSGRAVYNEQFF. The CDR3 DNA sequence: TGCGCCAGCAGCTTCAGGACTAGCGGGAGGGCCGTATACAATGAGCAGTTCTTC. Combining the CDR3 with reference TRBV5-1 and TRBJ2-1 gives the whole variable domain KAGVTQTPRYLIKTRGQQVTLSCSPISGHRSVSWYQQTPGQGLQFLFEYFSETQRNKGNFPGRFSGRQFSNSRSEMNVSTLELGDSALYLCASSFRTSGRAVYNEQFFGPGTRLTVL.

The V and J genes are TRBV9 and TRBJ2-7; TRBD1 matches at 8 bases. V was clipped by 0 bases and J by 0 bases; unmatched bases: 2. Germline V gene lookup returns CDR1 SGDLS and CDR2 YYNGEE. The CDR3 is made up of 15 amino acids. The CDR3 is CASSVGQGRSYEQYF. The CDR3 DNA sequence: TGTGCCAGCAGCGTAGGACAGGGGCGCTCCTACGAGCAGTACTTC.

The V gene is TRBV7-5, the J gene TRBJ1-1. TRBV7-5 is a pseudogene locus. The CDR3 runs to 14 residues. In DNA form, the CDR3 reads TGTGTCAGAAGCCCCCCCGTCTATCCCTTCGAAGCTTTCTTT. Its translation is CVRSPPVYPFEAFF.

This chain connects TRBV6-2 or TRBV6-3 to TRBJ2-3; D is perhaps TRBD2 (5 bases). The ends were cut back, 2 bases at V and 4 bases at J, with 7 bases in the middle. Germline loops: CDR1 MNHEY, CDR2 SVGEGT. The CDR3 contains 13 residues. CDR3: CASSYRAADTQYF. CDR3 coding DNA: TGTGCCAGCAGTTACAGAGCGGCAGATACGCAGTATTTT.

In nucleotides, the CDR3 is TGTGCCATCAGTGGGCTTCGGACAGGGACGGGCGGGGAGCTGTTTTTT. Amino acids: CAISGLRTGTGGELFF. This chain uses TRBV10-3 with TRBJ2-2; 8 bases map to TRBD1. The V gene end was trimmed by 4 bases and the J gene end by 7 bases; junction bases not matched to a gene: 11. CDR1 and CDR2 from the germline V gene are ENHRY and SYGVKD. The CDR3 is 16 residues long.

This clone was seen a few times. The chain carries TRBV7-8 and TRBJ2-7; 12 nucleotides align to TRBD2. This CDR3 has 16 amino acids. V was pared by 5 bases and J by 0 bases, with 5 bases of the junction left unmatched. Germline V gene data show CDR1 as SGHVS and CDR2 as FQNEAQ. The CDR3 DNA sequence: TGTGCCAGCAGCGCAGGGACTAGCGGGTACTCCTACGAGCAGTACTTC. This sequence encodes CASSAGTSGYSYEQYF.

The rearrangement uses TRBV6-5 and TRBJ1-5, with D hard to call. This CDR3 spans 15 amino acids. Germline CDR1 MNHEY, CDR2 SVGAGI. Between the trimmed V and J ends, which lost 6 bases and 5 bases, there was a span of 17 bases. The CDR3 DNA is TGTGCCAGCAGCCGCTCGGTCGCGAGGGATCAGCCCCAGCATTTT. Its translation is CASSRSVARDQPQHF.

The J gene is TRBJ1-5, the V gene TRBV28; perhaps TRBD1 as D (5 bases). In germline, CDR1 is MDHEN, CDR2 SYDVKM. Trimming stripped 3 bases from V and 2 bases from J, with 14 bases between. This CDR3 has 16 amino acids. The CDR3 protein is CASSFAGLEGNQPQHF. CDR3 bases: TGTGCCAGCAGTTTCGCAGGGTTAGAAGGCAATCAGCCCCAGCATTTT. The whole variable domain, filled in from reference TRBV28 and TRBJ1-5, reads DVKVTQSSRYLVKRTGEKVFLECVQDMDHENMFWYRQDPGLGLRLIYFSYDVKMKEKGDIPEGYSVSREKKERFSLILESASTNQTSMYLCASSFAGLEGNQPQHFGDGTRLSIL.

This clone came up a few times. The gene calls are TRBV24-1 and TRBJ2-1; 10 bases map to TRBD2. CDR1 is KGHDR and CDR2 is SFDVKD in the germline V gene. This CDR3 contains 16 residues. J was trimmed by 9 bases and V by 2 bases; bases with no gene match: 9. The CDR3 DNA reads as TGTGCCACCAGTGATTCCTGGCTAGCGGGAGTCTCTGAGCAGTTCTTC. This translates into CATSDSWLAGVSEQFF.

This clone has a handful of counts. The gene calls are TRBV29-1 and TRBJ2-7, with 11 nucleotides matching TRBD2. Germline V gene lookup returns CDR1 SQVTM and CDR2 ANQGSEA. The CDR3 runs 15 residues. The J segment lost 3 bases and the V segment lost 3 bases, leaving 7 bases of the junction unmatched. CDR3 in DNA: TGCAGCGTTGACGACGGGACTAGCGGTAACTACGAGCAGTACTTC. Its protein product is CSVDDGTSGNYEQYF.

This CDR3 is CSVVQGPGNYGYTF. CDR3 coding DNA: TGCAGCGTTGTCCAAGGTCCGGGGAACTATGGCTACACCTTC. The chain uses TRBV29-1 and TRBJ1-2, with no clear D. V dropped 4 bases and J dropped 2 bases, with 14 bases sitting between them. Germline V gives CDR1 SQVTM, CDR2 ANQGSEA. The CDR3 sequence is 14 residues long.

The chain couples TRBV27 to TRBJ1-1; D gene ambiguous. This CDR3 has 14 amino acids. The V and J ends lost 4 bases and 1 base respectively, with 10 bases between them. Per the germline V gene, CDR1 is MNHEY and CDR2 is SMNVEV (reference sequence). The chain's CDR3 is CASSSLRGNTEAFF. DNA for the CDR3: TGTGCCAGCAGTTCTCTGCGGGGGAACACTGAAGCTTTCTTT.